This is a list of T cell receptor beta chains from one sample in a study of blood T cell repertoires in COVID-19. The table came from immunoSEQ multiplex PCR; TCRdb's copy has only in-frame clones and leaves some out. The sample has tens of thousands of clones; approximately 80% are singletons. The source material was peripheral blood. The origin of the receptors is a human donor in a cohort sampled during active COVID-19. Each CDR3 is given with its conserved first and last residue. D genes are given only for firm matches. Not every row has a clone size; where given, it reads once, few, many or a size class.

j_gene: TRBJ1-6; v_gene: TRBV10-1; d_gene: NA; abundance: few; CDR3aa: CASRMEENSPLHF; CDR3nt: TGCGCCAGCAGGATGGAGGAGAATTCACCCCTCCACTTT
j_gene: TRBJ2-7; v_gene: TRBV28; d_gene: TRBD2; abundance: NA; CDR3aa: CASRPHISGRSYEQYF; CDR3nt: TGTGCCAGCAGGCCACACATCAGCGGGAGGTCCTACGAGCAGTACTTC
j_gene: TRBJ2-2; v_gene: TRBV5-4; d_gene: NA; abundance: NA; CDR3aa: CASSLGGQRNTGELFF; CDR3nt: TGTGCCAGCAGCCTCGGGGGTCAGAGGAACACCGGGGAGCTGTTTTTT
j_gene: TRBJ2-7; v_gene: TRBV7-8; d_gene: NA; abundance: NA; CDR3aa: CASSLRAGAQTYEQYF; CDR3nt: TGTGCCAGCAGCTTAAGAGCAGGGGCACAAACCTACGAGCAGTACTTC
j_gene: TRBJ1-1; v_gene: TRBV6-5; d_gene: TRBD1; abundance: NA; CDR3aa: CASSYSRDSLHEAFF; CDR3nt: TGTGCCAGCAGTTACTCGCGGGACAGTCTCCACGAAGCTTTCTTT
j_gene: TRBJ1-4; v_gene: TRBV2; d_gene: TRBD1; abundance: NA; CDR3aa: CASSVGTGTSRGKLFF; CDR3nt: TGTGCCAGCAGTGTTGGGACAGGGACGAGTCGGGGAAAACTGTTTTTT
j_gene: TRBJ1-2; v_gene: TRBV3-1/TRBV3-2; d_gene: NA; abundance: NA; CDR3aa: CASSQEGGKGGYTF; CDR3nt: TGTGCCAGCAGCCAAGAGGGGGGGAAGGGTGGCTACACCTTC
j_gene: TRBJ2-7; v_gene: TRBV9; d_gene: NA; abundance: once; CDR3aa: CASSVGDTSTYEQYF; CDR3nt: TGTGCCAGCAGCGTAGGGGACACCTCAACCTACGAGCAGTACTTC
j_gene: TRBJ2-3; v_gene: TRBV7-9; d_gene: TRBD2; abundance: NA; CDR3aa: CASSWASGGATDTQYF; CDR3nt: TGTGCCAGCAGCTGGGCTAGCGGGGGGGCCACAGATACGCAGTATTTT
j_gene: TRBJ2-7; v_gene: TRBV28; d_gene: NA; abundance: NA; CDR3aa: CASSFYPGREQYF; CDR3nt: TGTGCCAGCAGTTTCTATCCAGGTCGGGAGCAGTACTTC
j_gene: TRBJ2-7; v_gene: TRBV28; d_gene: TRBD2; abundance: medium-sized; CDR3aa: CASRQGLAGSYEQYF; CDR3nt: TGTGCCAGCAGACAGGGACTAGCGGGCTCCTACGAGCAGTACTTC
j_gene: TRBJ1-1; v_gene: TRBV29-1; d_gene: TRBD1; abundance: NA; CDR3aa: CSVGGQGPMNTEAFF; CDR3nt: TGCAGCGTTGGGGGACAGGGACCTATGAACACTGAAGCTTTCTTT
j_gene: TRBJ2-2; v_gene: TRBV28; d_gene: TRBD2; abundance: NA; CDR3aa: CASSLGGGRAFGELFF; CDR3nt: TGTGCCAGCAGTTTGGGGGGCGGGAGGGCCTTCGGGGAGCTGTTTTTT
j_gene: TRBJ1-5; v_gene: TRBV5-6; d_gene: NA; abundance: NA; CDR3aa: CASSASGGTMEHF; CDR3nt: TGTGCCAGCAGCGCATCCGGGGGGACAATGGAGCATTTT
j_gene: TRBJ1-6; v_gene: TRBV2; d_gene: NA; abundance: few; CDR3aa: CASKEGASYNSPLHF; CDR3nt: TGTGCCAGCAAGGAAGGAGCTTCATATAATTCACCCCTCCACTTT
j_gene: TRBJ1-2; v_gene: TRBV11-2; d_gene: NA; abundance: NA; CDR3aa: CASSRGGAYTNYGYTF; CDR3nt: TGTGCCAGCAGCCGCGGGGGGGCCTATACTAACTATGGCTACACCTTC
j_gene: TRBJ1-4; v_gene: TRBV19; d_gene: NA; abundance: NA; CDR3aa: CASSVDPTGFNEKLFF; CDR3nt: TGTGCCAGTAGTGTAGATCCGACAGGCTTTAATGAAAAACTGTTTTTT